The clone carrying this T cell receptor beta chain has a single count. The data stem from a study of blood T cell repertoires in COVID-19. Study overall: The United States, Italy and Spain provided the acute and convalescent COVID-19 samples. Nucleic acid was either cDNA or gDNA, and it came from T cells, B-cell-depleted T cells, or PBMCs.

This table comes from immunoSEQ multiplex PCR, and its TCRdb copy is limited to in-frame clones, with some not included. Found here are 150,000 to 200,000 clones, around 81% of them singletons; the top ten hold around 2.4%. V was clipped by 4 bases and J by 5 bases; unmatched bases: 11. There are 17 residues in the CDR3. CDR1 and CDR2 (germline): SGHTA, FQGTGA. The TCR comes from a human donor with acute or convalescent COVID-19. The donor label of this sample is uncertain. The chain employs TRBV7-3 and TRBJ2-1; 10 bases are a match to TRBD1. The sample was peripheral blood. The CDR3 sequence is CASSSLKGTGVHNEQFF. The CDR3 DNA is TGTGCCAGCAGCTCCCTCAAGGGGACAGGGGTTCACAATGAGCAGTTCTTC.